This paragraph reports one TCR beta chain. This sample was taken from a study of blood T cell repertoires in COVID-19. As processed by the authors: Amplification from reference gene primers served as the basis for estimated nucleated cell counts. Assay used: immunoSEQ multiplex PCR; TCRdb lists only in-frame clones, some missing. Clone size and the V and J calls come from that table; the DNA yielded D and trimming. The repertoire holds 80,000 or so clones, 65% to 90% seen once, with 8% to 10% in the top ten. Germline trimming cut 2 bases from V and 7 bases from J; bases unmatched to any gene: 0. The CDR3 sequence is 14 residues long. CDR1 is MDHEN, CDR2 SYDVKM, per germline.

Sequenced input: peripheral blood. This clonotype was obtained from a man in his fifties with COVID-19, enrolled during active disease. The chain is built from TRBV28 and TRBJ2-5; 14 bases line up with TRBD2. DNA for the CDR3: TGTGCCAGCAGTTTAGGGACTAGCGGGGGGACCCAGTACTTC. Protein sequence: CASSLGTSGGTQYF.